This T cell receptor beta chain was identified during a study of preoperative IRX-2 immunotherapy in early breast cancer. Sample treatment: preoperative locoregional IRX-2 cytokine immunotherapy. This phase Ib study tested locoregional IRX-2 cytokine immunotherapy given before surgery. Libraries were prepared by immunoSEQ multiplex PCR; TCRdb keeps only in-frame clonotypes and omits some of them. The repertoire holds around 30,000 clones, with 75% to 90% as singletons. Looked up from germline, CDR1 is SGHDN and CDR2 is FVKESK. The J segment lost 3 bases and the V segment lost 1 base, leaving 3 bases of the junction unmatched. This CDR3 is built from 15 residues.

J is TRBJ2-1 and V is TRBV14, with 7 bases fitting TRBD2. This specimen consisted of lymph node tissue, obtained from a patient treated with IRX-2 immunotherapy. The TCR was taken from a human donor with breast cancer. The CDR3 DNA reads TGTGCCAGCAGCCAAGGACTAGCAGGCTACAATGAGCAGTTCTTC. It specifies CASSQGLAGYNEQFF.